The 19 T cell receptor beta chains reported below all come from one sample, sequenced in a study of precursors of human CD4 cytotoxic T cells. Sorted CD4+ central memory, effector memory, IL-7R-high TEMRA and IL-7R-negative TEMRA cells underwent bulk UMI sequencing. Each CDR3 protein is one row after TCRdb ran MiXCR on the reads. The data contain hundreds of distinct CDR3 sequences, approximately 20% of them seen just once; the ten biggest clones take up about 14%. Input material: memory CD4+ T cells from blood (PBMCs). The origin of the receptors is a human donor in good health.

The CDR3 reads CSAMTGQESEQYF. CDR3 in DNA: TGCAGTGCTATGACAGGACAGGAAAGCGAGCAGTACTTC. V gene TRBV20-1 combines with J gene TRBJ2-7; 7 bases match TRBD1. The junction had 9 bases not matched to a gene; V was cut back by 4 bases and J by 6 bases. The CDR3 extends over 13 amino acids. CDR1 DFQATT and CDR2 SNEGSKA come from the germline V gene (reference sequence).

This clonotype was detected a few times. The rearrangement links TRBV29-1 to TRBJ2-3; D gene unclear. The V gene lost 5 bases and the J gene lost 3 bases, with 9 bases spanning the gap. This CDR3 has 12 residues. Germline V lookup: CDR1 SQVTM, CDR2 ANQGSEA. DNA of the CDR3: TGCAGCGTTAGAATTCAGACAGATACGCAGTATTTT. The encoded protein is CSVRIQTDTQYF.

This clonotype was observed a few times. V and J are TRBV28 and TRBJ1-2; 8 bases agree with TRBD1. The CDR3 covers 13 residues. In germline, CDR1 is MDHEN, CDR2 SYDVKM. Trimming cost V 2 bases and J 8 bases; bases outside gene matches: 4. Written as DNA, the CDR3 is TGTGCCAGCAGTTTAAGACAGGGGAAAGGCTACACCTTC. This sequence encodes CASSLRQGKGYTF.

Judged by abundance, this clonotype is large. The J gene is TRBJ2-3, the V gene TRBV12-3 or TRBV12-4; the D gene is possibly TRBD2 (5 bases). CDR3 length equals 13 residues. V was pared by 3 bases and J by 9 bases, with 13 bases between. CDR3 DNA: TGTGCCAGCAGTTTGTTGGACTCTCAGACGCAGTATTTT. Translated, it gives CASSLLDSQTQYF.

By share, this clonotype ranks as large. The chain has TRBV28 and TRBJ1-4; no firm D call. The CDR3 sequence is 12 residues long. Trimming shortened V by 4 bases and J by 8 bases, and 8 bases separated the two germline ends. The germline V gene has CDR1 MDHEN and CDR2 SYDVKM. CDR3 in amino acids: CASSSGGEKLFF. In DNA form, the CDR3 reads TGTGCCAGCAGTTCCGGAGGGGAAAAACTGTTTTTT. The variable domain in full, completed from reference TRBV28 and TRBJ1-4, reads DVKVTQSSRYLVKRTGEKVFLECVQDMDHENMFWYRQDPGLGLRLIYFSYDVKMKEKGDIPEGYSVSREKKERFSLILESASTNQTSMYLCASSSGGEKLFFGSGTQLSVL.

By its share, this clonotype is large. This chain's CDR3 is CSASHRLAGPYEQYF. For the CDR3, the DNA is TGCAGTGCTAGCCACCGGCTAGCGGGACCCTACGAGCAGTACTTC. This chain connects TRBV20-1 to TRBJ2-7, with 9 bases that match TRBD2. CDR3 size: 15 residues. With V trimmed by 3 bases and J by 2 bases, 8 bases remained unmatched. Germline assignment: CDR1 DFQATT and CDR2 SNEGSKA (reference sequence).

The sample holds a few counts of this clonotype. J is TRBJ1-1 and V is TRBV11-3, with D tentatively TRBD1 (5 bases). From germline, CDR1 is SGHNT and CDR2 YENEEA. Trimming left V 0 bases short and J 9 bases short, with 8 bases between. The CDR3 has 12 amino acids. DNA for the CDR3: TGTGCCAGCAGCTTAGATGACAGAAAAGCTTTCTTT. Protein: CASSLDDRKAFF. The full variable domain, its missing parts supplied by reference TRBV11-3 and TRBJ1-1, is EAGVVQSPRYKIIEKKQPVAFWCNPISGHNTLYWYLQNLGQGPELLIRYENEEAVDDSQLPKDRFSAERLKGVDSTLKIQPAELGDSAVYLCASSLDDRKAFFGQGTRLTVV.

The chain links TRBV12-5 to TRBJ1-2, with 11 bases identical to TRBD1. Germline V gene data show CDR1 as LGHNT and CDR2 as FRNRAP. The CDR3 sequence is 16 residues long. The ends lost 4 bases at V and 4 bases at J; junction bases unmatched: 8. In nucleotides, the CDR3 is TGTGCTAGTGGTTCCCATTGGACAGGGGGCTTCTATGGCTACACCTTC. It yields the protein CASGSHWTGGFYGYTF.

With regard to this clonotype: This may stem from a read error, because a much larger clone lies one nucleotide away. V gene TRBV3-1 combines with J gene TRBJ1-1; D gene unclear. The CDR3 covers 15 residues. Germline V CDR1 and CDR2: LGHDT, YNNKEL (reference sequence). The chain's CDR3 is CASSQEGLVNSEAFF. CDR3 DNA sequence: TGTGCCAGCAGCCAAGAGGGTTTGGTGAACTCTGAAGCTTTCTTT. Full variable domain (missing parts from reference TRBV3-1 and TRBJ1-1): DTAVSQTPKYLVTQMGNDKSIKCEQNLGHDTMYWYKQDSKKFLKIMFSYNNKELIINETVPNRFSPKSPDKAHLNLHINSLELGDSAVYFCASSQEGLVNSEAFFGQGTRLTVV.

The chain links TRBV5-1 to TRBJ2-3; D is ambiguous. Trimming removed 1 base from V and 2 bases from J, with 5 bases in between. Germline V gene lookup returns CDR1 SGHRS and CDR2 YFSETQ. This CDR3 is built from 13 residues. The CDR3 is CASSLIPTDTQYF. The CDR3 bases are TGCGCCAGCAGCTTGATCCCCACAGATACGCAGTATTTT. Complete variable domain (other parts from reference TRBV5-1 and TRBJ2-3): KAGVTQTPRYLIKTRGQQVTLSCSPISGHRSVSWYQQTPGQGLQFLFEYFSETQRNKGNFPGRFSGRQFSNSRSEMNVSTLELGDSALYLCASSLIPTDTQYFGPGTRLTVL.

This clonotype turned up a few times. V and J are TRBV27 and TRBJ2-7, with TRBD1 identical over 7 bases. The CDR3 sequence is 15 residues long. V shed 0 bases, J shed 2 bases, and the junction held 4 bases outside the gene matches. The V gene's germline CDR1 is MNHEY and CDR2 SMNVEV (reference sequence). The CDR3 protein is CASSLSGTDPYEQYF. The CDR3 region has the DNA TGTGCCAGCAGTTTATCGGGGACAGACCCCTACGAGCAGTACTTC.

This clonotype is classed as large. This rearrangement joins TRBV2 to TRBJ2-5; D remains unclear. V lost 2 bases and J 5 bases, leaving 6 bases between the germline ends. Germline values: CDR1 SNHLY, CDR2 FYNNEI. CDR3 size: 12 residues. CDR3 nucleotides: TGTGCCAGCAGTGAATTGCGGGAGACCCAGTACTTC. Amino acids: CASSELRETQYF. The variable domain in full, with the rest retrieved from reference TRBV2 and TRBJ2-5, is EPEVTQTPSHQVTQMGQEVILRCVPISNHLYFYWYRQILGQKVEFLVSFYNNEISEKSEIFDDQFSVERPDGSNFTLKIRSTKLEDSAMYFCASSELRETQYFGPGTRLLVL.

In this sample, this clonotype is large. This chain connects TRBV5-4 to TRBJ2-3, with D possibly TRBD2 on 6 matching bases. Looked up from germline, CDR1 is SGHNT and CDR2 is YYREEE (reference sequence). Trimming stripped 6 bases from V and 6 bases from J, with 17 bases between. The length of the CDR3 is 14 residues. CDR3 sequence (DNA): TGTGCCAGCATCCTGGGCGGGGTCCAGGATACGCAGTATTTT. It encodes CASILGGVQDTQYF. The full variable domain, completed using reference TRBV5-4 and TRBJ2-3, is ETGVTQSPTHLIKTRGQQVTLRCSSQSGHNTVSWYQQALGQGPQFIFQYYREEENGRGNFPPRFSGLQFPNYSSELNVNALELDDSALYLCASILGGVQDTQYFGPGTRLTVL.

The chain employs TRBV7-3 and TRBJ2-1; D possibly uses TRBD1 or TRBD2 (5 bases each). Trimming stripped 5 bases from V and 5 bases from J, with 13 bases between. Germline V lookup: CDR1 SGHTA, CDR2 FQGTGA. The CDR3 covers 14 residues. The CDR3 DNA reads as TGTGCCAGCAGCGTTGGGGGTATCGACAATGAGCAGTTCTTC. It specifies CASSVGGIDNEQFF.

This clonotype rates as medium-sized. CDR3 DNA: TGTGCCAGCAGCAAAGAATTTTCAGGGGGGGCGACTGAAGCTTTCTTT. Protein product: CASSKEFSGGATEAFF. V and J are TRBV21-1 and TRBJ1-1; TRBD1, the table's D call, lacks a check against the DNA. TRBV21-1 counts as a pseudogene. CDR3 length: 16 residues.

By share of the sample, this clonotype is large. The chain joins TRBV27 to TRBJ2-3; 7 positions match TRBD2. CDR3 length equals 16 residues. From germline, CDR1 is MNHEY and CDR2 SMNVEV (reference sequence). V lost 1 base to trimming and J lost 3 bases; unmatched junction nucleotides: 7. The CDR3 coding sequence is TGTGCCAGCAGTTTATACACTAGCGTTGGTACAGATACGCAGTATTTT. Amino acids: CASSLYTSVGTDTQYF.

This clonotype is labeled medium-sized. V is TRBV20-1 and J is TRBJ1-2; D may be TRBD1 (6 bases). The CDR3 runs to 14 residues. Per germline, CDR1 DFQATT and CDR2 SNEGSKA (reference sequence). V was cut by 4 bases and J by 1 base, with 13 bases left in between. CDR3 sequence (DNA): TGCAGTGCTAAAGTAGGACAGCGTAACTATGGCTACACCTTC. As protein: CSAKVGQRNYGYTF.

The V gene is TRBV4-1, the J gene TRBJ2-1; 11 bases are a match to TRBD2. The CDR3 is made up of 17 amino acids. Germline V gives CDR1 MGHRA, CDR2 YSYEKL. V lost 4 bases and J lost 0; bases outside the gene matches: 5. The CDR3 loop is CASSLGTSGSSYNEQFF. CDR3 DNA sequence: TGCGCCAGCAGCCTGGGGACTAGCGGTAGCTCCTACAATGAGCAGTTCTTC.

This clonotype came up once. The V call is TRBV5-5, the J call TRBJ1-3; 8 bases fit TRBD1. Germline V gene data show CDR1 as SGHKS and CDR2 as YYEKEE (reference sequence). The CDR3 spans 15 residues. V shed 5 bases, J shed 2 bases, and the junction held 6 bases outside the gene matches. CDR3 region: CASSRTGSTGNTIYF. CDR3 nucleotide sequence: TGTGCCAGCAGTCGGACAGGGAGTACTGGAAACACCATATATTTT.